The clone carrying this T cell receptor (beta chain) was detected a few times. Its specificity is unknown. The read finishes 3 residues shy of the CDR3 end, and the germline J gene is used to complete it. The repertoire was sequenced with immunoSEQ multiplex PCR; TCRdb's copy has only in-frame clones and lacks some. The sample yields about 14,000 clones, without any singletons. This sample was included in a study of T cell clonality in common variable immunodeficiency. Study results and limitations: What drives increased CVID clonality needs T cell subpopulation sequencing. Common variable immunodeficiency TCR beta sequences reportedly had fewer deletions and N-nucleotide insertions.

From germline, CDR1 is SEHNR and CDR2 FQNEAQ (reference sequence). Trimming shortened V by 5 bases and J by 0 bases, and 10 bases separated the two germline ends. This CDR3 has 14 residues. The sequence derives from a human donor with common variable immunodeficiency. Sample: peripheral blood mononuclear cells. The chain recombines TRBV7-9 with TRBJ1-1, with D perhaps matching TRBD1 (6 bases). CDR3 sequence: CASSSDRLNTEAFF. CDR3 DNA, as far as it was read: TGTGCCAGCAGCAGCGACAGGCTGAACACTGAA.